This T cell receptor beta chain was captured in a study of long-term antiretroviral therapy in people with HIV. Findings and limits, study-wide: Clones that had undergone expansion before ART prevailed in the repertoire throughout all time points.

On this clone: Its matching antigen is unknown.

Run at survey level, the immunoSEQ assay was version v3.0. TCRdb keeps only in-frame clones here, not all; method: immunoSEQ multiplex PCR. The data show 25,000 or so clones, more than 70% seen once. Germline values: CDR1 SGHKS, CDR2 YYEKEE (reference sequence). This CDR3 spans 15 amino acids. V was shortened by 0 bases and J by 1 base, with 10 bases between the two germline ends. This receptor was obtained from a man aged 18-30 years with HIV. This chain links TRBV5-5 with TRBJ1-1; possibly TRBD1 for D (6 bases). Sequencing used unsorted PBMCs, obtained 1.5 years before starting antiretroviral therapy. CDR3 region: CASSLVGQQNTEAFF. The CDR3 DNA follows: TGTGCCAGCAGCTTGGTAGGACAGCAGAACACTGAAGCTTTCTTT.